This is a list of T cell receptor beta chains from one sample in a study of shared clonotypes between healthy human individuals. Generated by immunoSEQ multiplex PCR, the TCRdb table keeps only in-frame clones and is missing some. This sample has around 1,900,000 clones; 85% to 95% occur once, and the top ten carry around 1.8%. Sequenced sample: naive CD8+ T cells from PBMCs. These receptors were collected from a man younger than 35 in good health. Some clones in this sample may be carry-over from other donors' samples. Each CDR3 is given with its conserved first and last residue. The D gene is left open where the match is weak. Clone sizes are given selectively: once, few, many, or a class where the clone is expanded.

size: -; D: TRBD2; V: TRBV29-1; J: TRBJ2-7; CDR3: CSVEGTSGRNTYEQYF; DNA: TGCAGCGTTGAAGGGACTAGCGGGAGAAACACCTACGAGCAGTACTTC
size: -; D: TRBD1; V: TRBV5-5; J: TRBJ2-7; CDR3: CASSSGTGFSYEQYF; DNA: TGTGCCAGCAGCTCCGGGACAGGTTTTTCCTACGAGCAGTACTTC
size: -; D: TRBD1; V: TRBV7-9; J: TRBJ2-7; CDR3: CASSSSDRGSYEQYF; DNA: TGTGCCAGCAGCTCAAGCGACAGGGGATCCTACGAGCAGTACTTC
size: -; D: -; V: TRBV6-5; J: TRBJ2-7; CDR3: CASRYTGAYEQYF; DNA: TGTGCCAGCAGGTACACGGGAGCCTACGAGCAGTACTTC
size: -; D: -; V: TRBV7-2; J: TRBJ2-2; CDR3: CASKRSSRDTGELFF; DNA: TGTGCCAGCAAGAGGTCCTCCCGGGACACCGGGGAGCTGTTTTTT
size: -; D: -; V: TRBV27; J: TRBJ1-5; CDR3: CASSLWVAQPQHF; DNA: TGTGCCAGCAGTTTATGGGTCGCTCAGCCCCAGCATTTT
size: -; D: TRBD1; V: TRBV9; J: TRBJ1-5; CDR3: CASNRGGREQPQHF; DNA: TGTGCCAGCAACAGAGGGGGCAGGGAGCAGCCCCAGCATTTT
size: -; D: -; V: TRBV28; J: TRBJ2-1; CDR3: CASRPRGLSYNEQFF; DNA: TGTGCCAGCAGACCACGGGGGCTCTCCTACAATGAGCAGTTCTTC
size: -; D: TRBD2; V: TRBV6-1; J: TRBJ2-7; CDR3: CASSEVGLAGKYEQYF; DNA: TGTGCCAGCAGTGAAGTGGGCCTAGCGGGGAAATACGAGCAGTACTTC
size: -; D: TRBD1; V: TRBV5-4; J: TRBJ2-7; CDR3: CASSGGTGGSYEQYF; DNA: TGTGCCAGCAGCGGCGGGACAGGGGGCTCCTACGAGCAGTACTTC
size: -; D: -; V: TRBV6-5; J: TRBJ2-3; CDR3: CASSLASTDTQYF; DNA: TGTGCCAGCAGCTTGGCCAGCACAGATACGCAGTATTTT
size: few; D: TRBD1; V: TRBV11-2; J: TRBJ1-1; CDR3: CASSPGQGSEAFF; DNA: TGTGCCAGCAGCCCTGGACAGGGTAGTGAAGCTTTCTTT
size: -; D: TRBD2; V: TRBV6-5; J: TRBJ2-1; CDR3: CASSWSSGRFGNEQFF; DNA: TGTGCCAGCAGTTGGTCTAGCGGGAGATTCGGCAATGAGCAGTTCTTC
size: -; D: -; V: TRBV28; J: TRBJ2-5; CDR3: CASSNEDPWETQYF; DNA: TGTGCCAGCAGTAATGAAGACCCGTGGGAGACCCAGTACTTC
size: -; D: -; V: TRBV10-1; J: TRBJ2-7; CDR3: CASSPGRFSYEQYF; DNA: TGCGCCAGCTCCCCCGGCCGGTTCTCCTACGAGCAGTACTTC
size: -; D: -; V: TRBV10-3; J: TRBJ1-2; CDR3: CAIGAKGDYTF; DNA: TGTGCCATCGGGGCCAAAGGGGACTACACCTTC
size: -; D: -; V: TRBV6-1; J: TRBJ2-2; CDR3: CASSEAVRGYGTGELFF; DNA: TGTGCCAGCAGTGAAGCTGTAAGGGGATACGGCACCGGGGAGCTGTTTTTT
size: -; D: -; V: TRBV28; J: TRBJ2-7; CDR3: CASSSPRIVGPTYEQYF; DNA: TGTGCCAGCAGTTCCCCCCGCATTGTAGGGCCGACCTACGAGCAGTACTTC
size: -; D: -; V: TRBV11-3; J: TRBJ2-2; CDR3: CASSPRRGRNTGELFF; DNA: TGTGCCAGCAGCCCCCGCCGGGGCCGGAACACCGGGGAGCTGTTTTTT
size: -; D: TRBD1; V: TRBV11-2; J: TRBJ1-4; CDR3: CASRGQGSEKLFF; DNA: TGTGCCAGCAGAGGACAGGGGAGTGAAAAACTGTTTTTT
size: -; D: -; V: TRBV28; J: TRBJ1-2; CDR3: CASNGPGTNSPSYGYTF; DNA: TGTGCCAGCAACGGCCCCGGGACAAACTCGCCCAGCTATGGCTACACCTTC
size: -; D: -; V: TRBV7-9; J: TRBJ2-7; CDR3: CASSFWDTNYEQYF; DNA: TGTGCCAGCAGCTTCTGGGACACCAACTACGAGCAGTACTTC
size: -; D: TRBD1; V: TRBV4-1; J: TRBJ1-2; CDR3: CASSLKKDRGREGYTF; DNA: TGCGCCAGCAGCCTAAAGAAGGACAGGGGGCGAGAGGGCTACACCTTC